This T cell receptor (beta chain) was found in a study of blood T cells in healthy people across ages. Points from the study as a whole: A strong correlation was found between TCR beta diversity and the percentage of naive T cells.

A sample-barcoded 5' primer and a J-beta primer mix were used in a second PCR of roughly 7 to 11 cycles. A single record per CDR3 protein comes from TCRdb applying MiXCR to the 5' RACE reads. Altogether 1.5 million to 2 million distinct CDR3 sequences are present, approximately 50% being singletons, with the ten largest covering 2% to 2.5%. CDR1 is SGHRS, CDR2 YFSETQ, per germline. The V gene end was trimmed by 0 bases and the J gene end by 11 bases; junction bases not matched to a gene: 19. The CDR3 consists of 19 residues. In this sample, this clonotype turned up once. Its specificity is unknown. The rearrangement uses TRBV5-1 and TRBJ2-5; 13 nucleotides align to TRBD2. Sequencing input: blood. The source of this sequence is a woman aged 40-49 years in good health. CDR3 residues: CASSLDTRGTSGGVREQYF. The CDR3 bases are TGCGCCAGCAGCTTGGACACTCGGGGTACTAGCGGGGGGGTGCGTGAGCAGTACTTC.